These 14 T cell receptor beta chains were sequenced from one sample in a study of cytomegalovirus exposure and HLA in healthy donors. Primers: 60 Vbeta forward and 13 Jbeta reverse. TCRdb keeps only in-frame clones here, not all; method: immunoSEQ multiplex PCR. The sample holds about 100,000 clones, around 75% seen once. Sequencing was performed on PBMCs. The receptors were sampled from a woman aged 18-35 years in good health and CMV-seropositive.

The rearrangement links TRBV5-1 to TRBJ2-7; 7 bases agree with TRBD2. V shed 3 bases, J shed 4 bases, and the junction held 4 bases outside the gene matches. Germline V gene data show CDR1 as SGHRS and CDR2 as YFSETQ. CDR3 length equals 13 residues. Here the CDR3 reads CASSSGAGYEQYF. The CDR3 coding sequence is TGCGCCAGCAGCTCCGGAGCGGGATACGAGCAGTACTTC.

V gene TRBV27 combines with J gene TRBJ1-2, with 9 bases that match TRBD1. Germline V CDR1 and CDR2: MNHEY, SMNVEV (reference sequence). There are 15 residues in the CDR3. V lost 7 bases to trimming and J lost 2 bases; unmatched junction nucleotides: 8. The CDR3 DNA reads as TGTGCCAGCACCTTGGCGGGACAGGGAAACTATGGCTACACCTTC. It codes for CASTLAGQGNYGYTF.

CDR3 region: CSASDREDTEAFF. As DNA, the CDR3 is TGCAGCGCCTCGGACAGGGAAGACACTGAAGCTTTCTTT. The chain couples TRBV29-1 to TRBJ1-1; 8 bases line up with TRBD1. CDR1 and CDR2 from the germline V gene are SQVTM and ANQGSEA. V dropped 7 bases and J dropped 3; count of bases not matched to a gene: 7. The length of the CDR3 is 13 residues. Filled out from reference TRBV29-1 and TRBJ1-1, the complete variable domain reads SAVISQKPSRDICQRGTSLTIQCQVDSQVTMMFWYRQQPGQSLTLIATANQGSEATYESGFVIDKFPISRPNLTFSTLTVSNMSPEDSSIYLCSASDREDTEAFFGQGTRLTVV.

This clone has a handful of counts. This chain links TRBV19 with TRBJ2-2; no firm D call. V dropped 9 bases and J dropped 3 bases, with 8 bases sitting between them. This CDR3 is built from 12 residues. Germline CDR1 reads LNHDA; CDR2 reads SQIVND (reference sequence). CDR3 in DNA: TGTGCCAGCGACAATGACACCGGGGAGCTGTTTTTT. Residues: CASDNDTGELFF.

The chain couples TRBV5-6 to TRBJ1-5; D uncertain. V dropped 2 bases and J dropped 0 bases, with 9 bases sitting between them. This CDR3 has 15 residues. The V gene's germline CDR1 is SGHDT and CDR2 YYEEEE. The CDR3 bases are TGTGCCAGCAGCTTCGGCGGCTATAGCAATCAGCCCCAGCATTTT. Translating it yields CASSFGGYSNQPQHF.

The gene calls are TRBV18 and TRBJ2-7; TRBD1 is a possible D gene (5 bases). CDR1 and CDR2 (germline): KGHSH, LQKENI. The V end lost 3 bases, the J end lost 2 bases, and 17 bases lay between the germline ends. The CDR3 is 16 residues long. CDR3 nucleotides: TGTGCCAGCTCACCTCTTTTTGACAGCCAAACCTACGAGCAGTACTTC. Translating gives CASSPLFDSQTYEQYF.

The rearrangement links TRBV6-6 to TRBJ2-1, with TRBD2 matching over 7 bases. Per germline, CDR1 MNHNY and CDR2 SVGAGI (reference sequence). The V gene end was trimmed by 5 bases and the J gene end by 0 bases; junction bases not matched to a gene: 4. CDR3 length: 15 residues. The CDR3 bases are TGTGCCAGCAGTCTAGCGGACCACTCCTACAATGAGCAGTTCTTC. This translates into CASSLADHSYNEQFF.

This clone appeared a single time. The gene calls are TRBV4-2 and TRBJ2-2; 11 bases match TRBD2. Per the germline V gene, CDR1 is LGHNA and CDR2 is YNFKEQ. The junction had 9 bases not matched to a gene; V was cut back by 5 bases and J by 4 bases. CDR3 length: 17 residues. CDR3: CASSDNSGRARTGELFF. Written as DNA, the CDR3 is TGTGCCAGCAGCGACAATAGCGGGAGGGCGCGCACCGGGGAGCTGTTTTTT.

The chain couples TRBV29-1 to TRBJ2-3; 8 bases fit TRBD2. The CDR3 is made up of 16 amino acids. The V gene end was trimmed by 2 bases and the J gene end by 0 bases; junction bases not matched to a gene: 7. The V gene's germline CDR1 is SQVTM and CDR2 ANQGSEA. CDR3 sequence reads: CSVERRLATSTDTQYF. In DNA, the CDR3 is TGCAGCGTTGAACGGAGACTAGCGACTAGCACAGATACGCAGTATTTT.

The rearrangement links TRBV10-3 to TRBJ2-4; 9 nucleotides match TRBD2. V was clipped by 9 bases and J by 8 bases; unmatched bases: 5. This CDR3 comprises 12 residues. Germline loops: CDR1 ENHRY, CDR2 SYGVKD. The CDR3 DNA sequence: TGTGCCATTGGAGGCGGGAGGGACATTCAGTACTTC. As protein: CAIGGGRDIQYF.

The chain has TRBV28 and TRBJ1-4; a weak D match, TRBD1 (6 bases). Germline CDR1 MDHEN, CDR2 SYDVKM. The V end lost 4 bases, the J end lost 0 bases, and 9 bases lay between the germline ends. The CDR3 is 15 residues long. CDR3 in amino acids: CASSSSGATNEKLFF. The CDR3 coding sequence is TGTGCCAGCAGTTCCTCAGGGGCAACTAATGAAAAACTGTTTTTT.

The chain employs TRBV29-1 and TRBJ1-5; 8 nucleotides line up with TRBD1. Germline CDR1 reads SQVTM; CDR2 reads ANQGSEA. CDR3 size: 12 residues. V was clipped by 6 bases and J by 8 bases; unmatched bases: 6. CDR3 bases: TGCAGCGTCCGGACAGGGACGGAGCCCCAGCATTTT. Translation: CSVRTGTEPQHF.

V and J are TRBV11-2 and TRBJ2-7; weak D call: TRBD1 (6 bases). Trimming left V 1 base short and J 7 bases short, with 11 bases between. This CDR3 has 13 amino acids. The germline V gene encodes CDR1 SGHAT and CDR2 FQNNGV. The CDR3 nucleotides read TGTGCCAGCAGCTTAGCAGGGGTCCAAGAGCAGTACTTC. Translated: CASSLAGVQEQYF. Drawing the rest from reference TRBV11-2 and TRBJ2-7, the complete variable domain is EAGVAQSPRYKIIEKRQSVAFWCNPISGHATLYWYQQILGQGPKLLIQFQNNGVVDDSQLPKDRFSAERLKGVDSTLKIQPAKLEDSAVYLCASSLAGVQEQYFGPGTRLTVT.

The rearrangement joins TRBV19 to TRBJ2-5; 7 bases align to TRBD1. V was clipped by 5 bases and J by 5 bases; unmatched bases: 5. This CDR3 has 13 amino acids. The germline gives CDR1 LNHDA, CDR2 SQIVND (reference sequence). CDR3 in DNA: TGTGCCAGTAGTTTGACAGGGTACGAGACCCAGTACTTC. Amino acids: CASSLTGYETQYF. Drawing the rest from reference TRBV19 and TRBJ2-5, the complete variable domain is DGGITQSPKYLFRKEGQNVTLSCEQNLNHDAMYWYRQDPGQGLRLIYYSQIVNDFQKGDIAEGYSVSREKKESFPLTVTSAQKNPTAFYLCASSLTGYETQYFGPGTRLLVL.